Below, 15 T cell receptor beta chains from the same sample are listed, as sequenced in a study of OX40 agonist ivuxolimab in advanced cancers. TCRdb's copy holds only in-frame clones and misses some; the assay was immunoSEQ multiplex PCR. Among more than 20,000 clones listed, roughly 66% were seen once. This specimen was CD4+ or CD8+ T cells sorted from blood, taken in a trial of the OX40 agonist ivuxolimab. The receptor source for this set is an adult with an advanced solid tumor such as melanoma, head and neck, liver or kidney cancer.

The V and J genes are TRBV7-8 and TRBJ2-7; TRBD2 might be the D (6 bases). Germline lookup yields CDR1 SGHVS and CDR2 FQNEAQ. Trimming took off 5 bases at V and 4 bases at J, with 9 bases between the two ends. The CDR3 runs to 12 residues. The CDR3 DNA reads as TGTGCCAGCAGCGAAGCGGGTTACGAGCAGTACTTC. It specifies CASSEAGYEQYF.

The chain carries TRBV4-2 and TRBJ2-2; TRBD2 matches 12 bases. Germline values: CDR1 LGHNA, CDR2 YNFKEQ. Trimming at V came to 4 bases and at J to 7 bases, leaving 7 bases not matched to a gene. The CDR3 loop spans 16 amino acids. CDR3: CASSPLAGGPSGELFF. In nucleotides, the CDR3 is TGTGCCAGCAGCCCCCTAGCGGGGGGGCCGAGCGGGGAGCTGTTTTTT.

The V and J genes are TRBV19 and TRBJ2-2; no definite D call. The CDR3 totals 13 residues. The V gene lost 4 bases and the J gene lost 9 bases, with 12 bases spanning the gap. The V gene's germline CDR1 is LNHDA and CDR2 SQIVND (reference sequence). CDR3 nucleotides: TGTGCCAGTAGTAGAAGGCCGGAGCGGGAGCTGTTTTTT. Translation gives CASSRRPERELFF.

This clone was seen more than once but under ten times. CDR3 DNA sequence: TGTGCCAGCAGCTTGCTCCCGGGACAGCCAAACAATGAGCAGTTCTTC. Translating it yields CASSLLPGQPNNEQFF. The chain has TRBV5-4 and TRBJ2-1; TRBD1 aligns across 7 bases. The germline gives CDR1 SGHNT, CDR2 YYREEE (reference sequence). V shed 1 base, J shed 5 bases, and the junction held 9 bases outside the gene matches. CDR3 length equals 16 residues.

The rearrangement joins TRBV4-1 to TRBJ2-1; D remains ambiguous. The CDR3 extends over 16 amino acids. V lost 0 bases and J 0 bases, leaving 9 bases between the germline ends. The germline gives CDR1 MGHRA, CDR2 YSYEKL. The CDR3: CASSQDPRDSYNEQFF. CDR3 coding DNA: TGCGCCAGCAGCCAAGATCCCCGCGACTCCTACAATGAGCAGTTCTTC.

In its sample, this clone was seen once. The DNA for the CDR3 is TGTGCCAGCAGTTATACCCCTAAGGTTGAAGCTTTCTTT. This sequence encodes CASSYTPKVEAFF. The rearrangement links TRBV6-1 to TRBJ1-1; D remains ambiguous. The CDR3 totals 13 residues. Trimming cost V 5 bases and J 7 bases, with 14 bases left between them. Per germline, CDR1 MNHNS and CDR2 SASEGT.

The gene calls are TRBV6-4 and TRBJ2-2; 7 nucleotides line up with TRBD1. J was trimmed by 3 bases and V by 2 bases; bases with no gene match: 0. The CDR3 contains 14 residues. Germline CDR1 and CDR2: MRHNA and SNTAGT. In DNA form, the CDR3 reads TGTGCCAGCAGTGACGGACAGGACACCGGGGAGCTGTTTTTT. Amino acids: CASSDGQDTGELFF.

The genes are TRBV9 and TRBJ1-1; no clear D gene. Trimming shortened V by 4 bases and J by 1 base, and 8 bases separated the two germline ends. Germline CDR1 and CDR2: SGDLS and YYNGEE. The length of the CDR3 is 13 residues. The CDR3 loop reads CASSIGPNTEAFF. The CDR3 DNA reads as TGTGCCAGCAGCATTGGACCGAACACTGAAGCTTTCTTT. The whole variable domain, filled in from reference TRBV9 and TRBJ1-1, reads DSGVTQTPKHLITATGQRVTLRCSPRSGDLSVYWYQQSLDQGLQFLIQYYNGEERAKGNILERFSAQQFPDLHSELNLSSLELGDSALYFCASSIGPNTEAFFGQGTRLTVV.

The V call is TRBV6-4, the J call TRBJ2-1, with a possible D match to TRBD1 (5 bases). CDR3 length equals 16 residues. Per the germline V gene, CDR1 is MRHNA and CDR2 is SNTAGT. Between the trimmed V and J ends, which lost 0 bases and 0 bases, there was a span of 9 bases. For the CDR3, the DNA is TGTGCCAGCAGTGACTCAAGGCAGGGCTCCTACAATGAGCAGTTCTTC. It specifies CASSDSRQGSYNEQFF.

The V gene is TRBV9, the J gene TRBJ1-4, with TRBD1 matching over 7 bases. CDR1 and CDR2 (germline): SGDLS, YYNGEE. V dropped 3 bases and J dropped 5; count of bases not matched to a gene: 13. This CDR3 has 17 amino acids. CDR3 DNA: TGTGCCAGCAGCGCTTCCGGGACAGAACTTCCGAATGAAAAACTGTTTTTT. Translated, it gives CASSASGTELPNEKLFF.

J is TRBJ2-3 and V is TRBV9, with D perhaps TRBD1 (7 bases). Germline V gives CDR1 SGDLS, CDR2 YYNGEE. The CDR3 consists of 17 residues. The V and J ends lost 0 bases and 0 bases respectively, with 14 bases between them. The CDR3 loop reads CASSVGGGGSSTDTQYF. The CDR3 region has the DNA TGTGCCAGCAGCGTAGGTGGAGGGGGCTCTAGCACAGATACGCAGTATTTT.

CDR3 nucleotide sequence: TGTGCCAGCAGCTCCGACAGGACCCTGTCACCCCTCCACTTT. Its translation: CASSSDRTLSPLHF. The chain uses TRBV7-6 and TRBJ1-6, with D maybe TRBD1 (6 bases). Trimming stripped 4 bases from V and 10 bases from J, with 14 bases between. The CDR3 sequence is 14 residues long. In germline, CDR1 is SGHVS, CDR2 FNYEAQ.

The chain carries TRBV6-5 and TRBJ2-5; D is possibly TRBD2 (5 bases). Germline CDR1 and CDR2: MNHEY and SVGAGI. The V and J ends lost 7 bases and 5 bases respectively, with 14 bases between them. The CDR3 loop spans 13 amino acids. CDR3 loop: CASNTHRGETQYF. CDR3 nucleotide sequence: TGTGCCAGCAACACACATAGAGGGGAGACCCAGTACTTC.

The chain recombines TRBV11-2 with TRBJ2-7; 10 bases match TRBD1. The CDR3 totals 14 residues. CDR1 and CDR2 from the germline V gene are SGHAT and FQNNGV. Trimming cost V 5 bases and J 5 bases; bases outside gene matches: 6. The CDR3 region is CASSPTGGYDEQYF. CDR3 coding DNA: TGTGCCAGCAGCCCGACAGGGGGCTACGACGAGCAGTACTTC.

This clone was seen a few times. The gene calls are TRBV11-3 and TRBJ2-3, with a weak D call TRBD1 (6 bases). The CDR3 consists of 15 residues. V lost 4 bases to trimming and J lost 6 bases, with 17 bases between them. From germline, CDR1 is SGHNT and CDR2 YENEEA. The CDR3 DNA reads as TGTGCCAGCAGCTCAATCCTACAGGGACGGGATACGCAGTATTTT. Its translation is CASSSILQGRDTQYF.